This entry concerns a single T cell receptor beta chain. What it binds is unknown. Unmatched junction bases numbered 16, after V lost 8 bases and J lost 7 bases. CDR3 length equals 16 residues. Germline V gene data show CDR1 as MNHGY and CDR2 as SVAAGI. Clones were read by immunoSEQ multiplex PCR, and TCRdb kept only the in-frame ones, dropping some. Of around 150,000 clones in the sample, less than 95% were seen once. This record belongs to a study of T cell responses to AZD1222 COVID-19 vaccine. Whole-study findings and limits: Among the donors, most were white British and more were female, and clonal diversity was possibly underestimated. Among those given AZD1222, only five or six were seropositive at baseline. Variant regions that are unmutated are reportedly the target of nearly half of spike-specific TCRs. Spike as a whole was targeted by vaccine-associated CD4 TCRs, dominant at 160-218 and 743-854.

This TCR was recovered from an adult in good health. Here the sequenced sample was peripheral blood, taken on day 0 of AZD1222 vaccination. V is TRBV6-9 and J is TRBJ2-2; TRBD2 aligns across 7 bases. The CDR3 region has the DNA TGTGCCAGCCCAGCGGCGGGCGGGAGCAACGGCGGGGAGCTGTTTTTT. Its protein is CASPAAGGSNGGELFF.